This TCR beta chain was obtained from a study of early stage breast cancer tumors. Findings and caveats of the study: Tumor and normal breast were distinguished via blood comparison in about 90% of the 16 patients.

Method: immunoSEQ multiplex PCR; TCRdb's copy keeps in-frame clones and lacks some. The repertoire includes 50,000 to 75,000 clones, about 83% of them detected once, and 3.4% sits in the top ten. V lost 5 bases and J lost 0, with 7 bases in between. The CDR3 extends over 13 amino acids. Germline V gene sequence: CDR1 MNHEY, CDR2 SVGAGI. On this clone: Its antigen is not identified.

Sequenced sample: blood. J is TRBJ1-1 and V is TRBV6-5; D gene unclear. This receptor was obtained from a person aged 30-39 years with breast cancer. This chain's CDR3 is CASSKHLNTEAFF. Here the CDR3 DNA reads TGTGCCAGCAGTAAGCACTTGAACACTGAAGCTTTCTTT.